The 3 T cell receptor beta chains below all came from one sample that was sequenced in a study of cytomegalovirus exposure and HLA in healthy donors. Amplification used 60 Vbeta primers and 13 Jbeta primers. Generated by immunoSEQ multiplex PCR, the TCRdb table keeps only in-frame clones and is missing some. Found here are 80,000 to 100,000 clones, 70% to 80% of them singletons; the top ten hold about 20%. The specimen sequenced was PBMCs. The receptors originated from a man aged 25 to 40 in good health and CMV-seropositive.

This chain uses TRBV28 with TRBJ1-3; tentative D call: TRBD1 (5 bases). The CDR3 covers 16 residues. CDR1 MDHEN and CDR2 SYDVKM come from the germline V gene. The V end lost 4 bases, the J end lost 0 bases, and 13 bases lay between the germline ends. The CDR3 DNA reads TGTGCCAGCAGTTCCGACAGCAAGTACTCTGGAAACACCATATATTTT. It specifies CASSSDSKYSGNTIYF. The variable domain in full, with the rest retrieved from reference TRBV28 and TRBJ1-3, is DVKVTQSSRYLVKRTGEKVFLECVQDMDHENMFWYRQDPGLGLRLIYFSYDVKMKEKGDIPEGYSVSREKKERFSLILESASTNQTSMYLCASSSDSKYSGNTIYFGEGSWLTVV.

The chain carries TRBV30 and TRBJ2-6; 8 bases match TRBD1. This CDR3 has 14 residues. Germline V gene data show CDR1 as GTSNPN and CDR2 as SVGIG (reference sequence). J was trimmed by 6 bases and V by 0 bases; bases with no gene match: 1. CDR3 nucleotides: TGTGCCTGGAGTGTCCAGGGGGCGGCCAACGTCCTGACTTTC. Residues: CAWSVQGAANVLTF.

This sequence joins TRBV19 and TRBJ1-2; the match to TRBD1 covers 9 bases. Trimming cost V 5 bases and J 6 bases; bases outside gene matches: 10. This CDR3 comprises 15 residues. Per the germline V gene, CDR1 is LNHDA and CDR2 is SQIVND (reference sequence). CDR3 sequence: CASSLTPGQGHGYTF. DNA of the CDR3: TGTGCCAGTAGTTTGACTCCGGGACAGGGTCATGGCTACACCTTC.